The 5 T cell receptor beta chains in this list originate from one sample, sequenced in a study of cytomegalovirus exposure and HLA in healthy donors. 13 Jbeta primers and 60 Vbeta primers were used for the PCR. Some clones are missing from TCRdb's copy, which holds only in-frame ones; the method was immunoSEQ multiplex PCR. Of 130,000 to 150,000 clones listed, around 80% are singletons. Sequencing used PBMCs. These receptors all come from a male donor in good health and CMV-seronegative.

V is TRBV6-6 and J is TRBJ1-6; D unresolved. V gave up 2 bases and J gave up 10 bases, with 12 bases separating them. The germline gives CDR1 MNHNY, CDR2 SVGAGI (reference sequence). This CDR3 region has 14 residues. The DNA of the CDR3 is TGTGCCAGCAGTTACGGAGTAAACGGGTCACCCCTCCACTTT. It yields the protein CASSYGVNGSPLHF.

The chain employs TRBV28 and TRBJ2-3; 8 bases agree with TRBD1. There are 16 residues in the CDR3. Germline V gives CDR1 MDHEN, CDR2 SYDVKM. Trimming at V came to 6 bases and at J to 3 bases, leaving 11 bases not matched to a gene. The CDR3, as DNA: TGTGCCAGCAGCCTAAGGGTCTACAGGGGGACAGATACGCAGTATTTT. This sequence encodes CASSLRVYRGTDTQYF.

The CDR3 here is CAWSVPGGTEAFF. CDR3 sequence (DNA): TGTGCCTGGAGTGTACCCGGGGGTACTGAAGCTTTCTTT. The chain uses TRBV30 and TRBJ1-1, with a weak D call TRBD1 (5 bases). The CDR3 extends over 13 amino acids. From germline, CDR1 is GTSNPN and CDR2 SVGIG (reference sequence). The V and J ends lost 0 bases and 5 bases respectively, with 10 bases between them.

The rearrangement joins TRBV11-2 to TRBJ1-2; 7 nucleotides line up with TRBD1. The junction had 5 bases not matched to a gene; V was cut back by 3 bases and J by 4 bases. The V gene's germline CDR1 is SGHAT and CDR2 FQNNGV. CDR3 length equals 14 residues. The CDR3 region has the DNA TGTGCCAGCAGCTTGGGACAGCCGAGCTATGGCTACACCTTC. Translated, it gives CASSLGQPSYGYTF.

CDR3 protein: CASRFGTGNQPQHF. CDR3 sequence (DNA): TGCGCCAGCAGGTTCGGGACAGGAAATCAGCCCCAGCATTTT. The V call is TRBV5-1, the J call TRBJ1-5; 8 bases are a match to TRBD1. The V segment lost 5 bases and the J segment 4 bases; nucleotides outside the gene matches: 5. The CDR3 length is 14 residues. Germline assignment: CDR1 SGHRS and CDR2 YFSETQ.